A selection of T cell receptor beta chains follows, all from one sample in a study of CD8+ T cells in alopecia areata. Clones were sequenced by immunoSEQ multiplex PCR, and TCRdb holds only the in-frame ones, with some missing. The sample lists 150,000 to 200,000 clones; roughly 50% were seen once. The specimen was CD4+ T cells sorted from blood. The receptors stem from a human donor in good health. Each CDR3 is given with its conserved first and last residue. A D gene is named only where the DNA matches it firmly.

D gene	V gene	J gene	CDR3 DNA	CDR3 protein
TRBD2	TRBV14	TRBJ2-1	TGTGCCAGCAGCCACCGGACTAGCGGGAGGGGTAATGAGCAGTTCTTC	CASSHRTSGRGNEQFF
TRBD1	TRBV29-1	TRBJ1-5	TGCAGCGTGCAGGGGGACGGCAATCAGCCCCAGCATTTT	CSVQGDGNQPQHF
TRBD2	TRBV7-9	TRBJ2-2	TGTGCCAGCAGCTTAGTACTAGCGGGAGGTTCGACCGGGGAGCTGTTTTTT	CASSLVLAGGSTGELFF
TRBD2	TRBV5-1	TRBJ2-1	TGCGCCAGCAGCCCTGGACTAGCGGGAGGTTATGAGCAGTTCTTC	CASSPGLAGGYEQFF
-	TRBV5-1	TRBJ2-7	TGCGCCAGCAGCTTGGAGCAGAGAATCTACGAGCAGTACTTC	CASSLEQRIYEQYF
TRBD1	TRBV29-1	TRBJ2-5	TGCAGCGCTCACTCCGGGACAGGGAGACAAGAGACCCAGTACTTC	CSAHSGTGRQETQYF
TRBD1	TRBV9	TRBJ1-5	TGTGCCAGCAGCTCGACAGGGCACAATCAGCCCCAGCATTTT	CASSSTGHNQPQHF
-	TRBV29-1	TRBJ2-3	TGCAGCGTTCCCGCGGGGATAGGGGAAATAGATACGCAGTATTTT	CSVPAGIGEIDTQYF
-	TRBV18	TRBJ2-1	TGTGCCAGCTCTCCCGGGAATGAGCAGTTCTTC	CASSPGNEQFF
-	TRBV7-8	TRBJ2-7	TGTGCCAGCAGCTCCGCCGGGATGGGGAGCTCCTACGAGCAGTACTTC	CASSSAGMGSSYEQYF